This T cell receptor (beta chain) was identified during a study of blood T cell repertoires in COVID-19. Study in general: Nucleic acid was either cDNA or gDNA, and it came from T cells, B-cell-depleted T cells, or PBMCs.

Profiling relied on immunoSEQ multiplex PCR, and the TCRdb table lists in-frame clones only, not all of them. The sample contains about 220,000 clones, roughly 89% of which appear only once. Participant age was 18 to 89 years, and participants resided in fewer than 30 US areas. Participant-reported clinical history was the basis for cohort assignment. Germline V gives CDR1 SGHVS, CDR2 FNYEAQ. The V gene lost 5 bases and the J gene lost 4 bases, with 11 bases spanning the gap. The CDR3 is 14 amino acids. This clone came up a few times. Sequences were obtained from PBMCs or T cells enriched from blood (not recorded which). The chain recombines TRBV7-6 with TRBJ2-2, with D possibly matching TRBD2 (6 bases). The source is a woman aged 35 to 49 with acute COVID-19. CDR3 residues: CASSRDFGTGELFF. Written as DNA, the CDR3 is TGTGCCAGCAGCCGGGACTTCGGCACCGGGGAGCTGTTTTTT.